This note documents a single T cell receptor beta chain sequence. Its antigen is as yet unknown. The CDR3 has 13 amino acids. Germline-derived CDR1 and CDR2 are LNHNV and YYDKDF (reference sequence). The germline V and J ends were trimmed by 0 bases and 8 bases, with 10 bases remaining between them. This sample was included in a study of T cell responses to AZD1222 COVID-19 vaccine. Study-wide findings and caveats: Most donors were white British, females outnumbered males, and clonal diversity was possibly underestimated. Across the whole spike, CD4 TCRs peaked at regions 160-218 and 743-854. Only after the peak T cell response were repertoires sampled. After two AZD1222 doses, spike-specific TCR breadth and depth rose versus day 0.

Here immunoSEQ multiplex PCR was the method, and the copy in TCRdb shows in-frame clones only, minus some. In the table there are some 96,000 clones, 87% of which are singletons. Sequenced material: peripheral blood, taken on day 0 of MenACWY control vaccination. The source of this sequence is an adult in good health. This rearrangement joins TRBV15 to TRBJ1-1, with D perhaps TRBD1 (5 bases). CDR3 DNA sequence: TGTGCCACCAGCAGAGATAGGGGCTTGGAAGCTTTCTTT. As protein: CATSRDRGLEAFF.